This TCR beta chain was recorded in a study of molecular identifiers for immune sequencing clone quantification. TCRdb used MiXCR to reprocess the PCR reads, holding one entry per CDR3 protein. Altogether more than 60,000 distinct CDR3 sequences are present, over 15% being singletons, with the ten largest covering approximately 1.6%. Germline values: CDR1 KGHDR, CDR2 SFDVKD. This CDR3 is built from 12 residues. The V and J ends lost 5 bases and 4 bases respectively, with 5 bases between them. A few counts support this clonotype. Naive CD8 libraries used about 19,000 to 1,000,000 sorted cells and 10%, 30% or 50% RNA.

The chain recombines TRBV24-1 with TRBJ1-5; D uncertain. The TCR sequence derives from a human donor in good health. Some libraries in this study had Jurkat cell RNA spiked in. The sequenced sample consisted of naive CD8+ T cells from blood, with Jurkat cell RNA spiked in. Subset specified: FACS-sorted CD8+CD4-CCR7+CD45RA+ naive T cells. Written as DNA, the CDR3 is TGTGCCACCAGTGTGGGTAATCAGCCCCAGCATTTT. Its translation: CATSVGNQPQHF.